This T cell receptor beta chain was captured by sequencing in a study of cytomegalovirus exposure and HLA in healthy donors. In this sample, this clone turned up a few times. Its target is not known. Trimming took off 0 bases at V and 2 bases at J, with 9 bases between the two ends. Germline CDR1 and CDR2: SGDLS and YYNGEE. The CDR3 has 15 amino acids. General observations from the study: HLA alleles showed associations with about 17,000 TCR beta sequences in a later analysis, at a 0.05 false discovery rate. Follow-up analysis seemed to connect common viral pathogens with several of the most significant clusters identified. Trimming of TCR beta V- and J-genes showed a link, identified in a later analysis, to a missense DCLRE1C variant.

Use of 60 Vbeta and 13 Jbeta primers characterized the PCR. As handled by the study authors: Unique TCR beta chains numbered about 79 million in a later analysis, with around 10 million shared. The repertoire was sequenced with immunoSEQ multiplex PCR; TCRdb's copy has only in-frame clones and lacks some. The V and J calls and the clone size are those of that table, but D and trimming were determined from the DNA. The sample has about 130,000 clones; roughly 10% are singletons. The receptor's source is a woman between 18 and 29 years old in good health and CMV-seropositive. The specimen sequenced was PBMCs. This chain links TRBV9 with TRBJ2-4; no firm D call. CDR3 DNA: TGTGCCAGCAGCGTAGGGGTGGAGACCAAAAACATTCAGTACTTC. This translates into CASSVGVETKNIQYF.